Only a few counts were recorded for the clone carrying this TCR beta chain. Using unique molecular identifiers, the investigators prepared the TCRbeta library. TCRdb re-called the PCR reads through MiXCR, storing one row per CDR3 protein. This repertoire shows over 150,000 distinct CDR3 sequences, about 6.6% found once; its top ten account for 4.5% to 6.5%. With 4 bases removed from V and 9 bases from J, the gap between germline ends came to 11 bases. The CDR3 sequence is 12 residues long. Germline CDR1 SGHRS, CDR2 YFSETQ. The data were taken from a study of T-cell reconstitution after alpha-beta-depleted transplantation in children.

The specimen comprised PBMCs, sampled before TCRalphabeta/CD19-depleted stem cell transplant. This receptor was obtained from a boy younger than 10 with acute lymphoblastic leukemia, due to receive a stem cell transplant. The chain combines TRBV5-1 with TRBJ1-5; D gene unclear. CDR3 sequence reads: CASSVEGGPQHF. As DNA, the CDR3 is TGCGCCAGCAGCGTTGAAGGTGGGCCCCAGCATTTT.